This passage covers 21 T cell receptor beta chains from one sample sequenced in a study of blood T cell repertoires in COVID-19. Sequenced by immunoSEQ multiplex PCR; TCRdb stores in-frame clones only, minus some. The sample yields almost 250,000 clones, around 89% seen once. The sequenced sample consisted of PBMCs or T cells enriched from blood (not recorded which). Receptors were obtained from a woman between 25 and 40 years old who had recovered from COVID-19.

V usage is TRBV12-3 or TRBV12-4 and J usage is TRBJ1-1, with 7 bases lining up with TRBD1. The CDR3 extends over 13 amino acids. V was pared by 6 bases and J by 5 bases, with 6 bases of the junction left unmatched. The CDR3 loop is CASSLTGRTEAFF. CDR3 bases: TGTGCCAGCAGCCTGACAGGGCGAACTGAAGCTTTCTTT.

This chain links TRBV20-1 with TRBJ1-1, with D unresolved. CDR1 is DFQATT, CDR2 SNEGSKA, per germline (reference sequence). The CDR3 is 12 residues long. V lost 3 bases, J lost 11 bases, and 16 bases lay in between. The DNA for the CDR3 is TGCAGTGCTAGTCGACCCGCCGAGGTGGCTTTCTTT. Translation: CSASRPAEVAFF.

The chain joins TRBV7-3 to TRBJ2-2; 8 positions agree with TRBD2. After removal of 4 bases from V and 8 bases from J, the junction contained 12 bases not matched to a gene. Germline CDR1 reads SGHTA; CDR2 reads FQGTGA. The CDR3 totals 16 residues. CDR3 DNA: TGTGCCAGCAGCTCCCAATCGGGACTAGTTTCGGGGGAGCTGTTTTTT. As protein: CASSSQSGLVSGELFF.

This rearrangement joins TRBV30 to TRBJ1-1; a possible D gene is TRBD1 (6 bases). The ends were cut back, 5 bases at V and 2 bases at J, with 15 bases in the middle. The CDR3 spans 14 residues. Germline CDR1 GTSNPN, CDR2 SVGIG (reference sequence). The DNA of the CDR3 is TGTGCCTGGCAGGGAGTGGGGACAAACACTGAAGCTTTCTTT. The encoded protein is CAWQGVGTNTEAFF.

The table lists this clone with a few counts. The V and J genes are TRBV28 and TRBJ2-1; 10 bases are shared with TRBD2. This CDR3 region has 16 residues. The germline gives CDR1 MDHEN, CDR2 SYDVKM. Trimming removed 3 bases from V and 7 bases from J; junction bases left unmatched: 9. This chain's CDR3 is CASSFSLAGVRNEQFF. DNA for the CDR3: TGTGCCAGCAGTTTTTCGCTAGCGGGAGTGAGGAATGAGCAGTTCTTC. Together with reference TRBV28 and TRBJ2-1, the CDR3 gives the full variable domain: DVKVTQSSRYLVKRTGEKVFLECVQDMDHENMFWYRQDPGLGLRLIYFSYDVKMKEKGDIPEGYSVSREKKERFSLILESASTNQTSMYLCASSFSLAGVRNEQFFGPGTRLTVL.

The J gene is TRBJ2-1, the V gene TRBV19; 7 positions match TRBD2. This CDR3 has 16 residues. The J segment lost 9 bases and the V segment lost 0 bases, leaving 11 bases of the junction unmatched. Germline lookup yields CDR1 LNHDA and CDR2 SQIVND (reference sequence). The CDR3 DNA reads as TGTGCCAGTAGTATAGATTGGGGGGGACTGCAGGCTGAGCAGTTCTTC. This encodes CASSIDWGGLQAEQFF. Complete variable domain (other parts from reference TRBV19 and TRBJ2-1): DGGITQSPKYLFRKEGQNVTLSCEQNLNHDAMYWYRQDPGQGLRLIYYSQIVNDFQKGDIAEGYSVSREKKESFPLTVTSAQKNPTAFYLCASSIDWGGLQAEQFFGPGTRLTVL.

V and J are TRBV12-5 and TRBJ1-1, with 7 bases matching TRBD1. Germline V gene sequence: CDR1 LGHNT, CDR2 FRNRAP. CDR3 length: 14 residues. After removal of 1 base from V and 5 bases from J, the junction contained 4 bases not matched to a gene. Written as DNA, the CDR3 is TGTGCTAGTGGTTTGGGACAGGGTTTGACTGAAGCTTTCTTT. This codes for CASGLGQGLTEAFF.

This chain uses TRBV9 with TRBJ2-7; 7 positions agree with TRBD1. The CDR3 runs to 14 residues. J gave up 3 bases and V 3 bases, and 6 bases lay outside the gene matches. The germline V gene has CDR1 SGDLS and CDR2 YYNGEE. The CDR3 sequence is CASSARDSFYEQYF. CDR3 coding DNA: TGTGCCAGCAGCGCCCGGGACAGTTTCTACGAGCAGTACTTC.

This clone turned up a few times. The V and J genes are TRBV7-9 and TRBJ2-7; 10 bases align to TRBD2. The germline gives CDR1 SEHNR, CDR2 FQNEAQ (reference sequence). V trimming: 7 bases; J trimming: 3 bases; junction bases outside the gene matches: 6. The CDR3 totals 14 residues. CDR3 DNA sequence: TGTGCCAGCACCGGGACTAGCGAATACTACGAGCAGTACTTC. This translates into CASTGTSEYYEQYF.

The genes are TRBV4-1 and TRBJ1-5; D possibly corresponds to TRBD1 (6 bases). The ends were cut back, 0 bases at V and 3 bases at J, with 15 bases in the middle. The germline gives CDR1 MGHRA, CDR2 YSYEKL. The CDR3 is made up of 17 amino acids. The CDR3 nucleotides are TGCGCCAGCAGCCAAGATCCGAAACAGGGACCCAATCAGCCCCAGCATTTT. This codes for CASSQDPKQGPNQPQHF.

The rearrangement uses TRBV5-1 and TRBJ2-1, with TRBD2 matching 10 bases. The V segment lost 0 bases and the J segment 10 bases; nucleotides outside the gene matches: 10. The CDR3 contains 16 residues. Germline V gene lookup returns CDR1 SGHRS and CDR2 YFSETQ. This CDR3 reads CASSLGTSGIVREQFF. CDR3 nucleotides: TGCGCCAGCAGCTTGGGGACTAGCGGTATTGTTCGCGAGCAGTTCTTC.

This clone is a singleton in its sample. The CDR3 is CASSSALRGNEQFF. The CDR3 coding sequence is TGTGCCAGCAGCTCCGCACTTAGGGGCAATGAGCAGTTCTTC. The J gene is TRBJ2-1, the V gene TRBV7-3, with D perhaps TRBD1 (5 bases). Trimming removed 4 bases from V and 6 bases from J, with 13 bases in between. CDR1 is SGHTA, CDR2 FQGTGA, per germline. This CDR3 spans 14 amino acids.

The chain joins TRBV30 to TRBJ1-6; the D is unclear. Germline CDR1 GTSNPN, CDR2 SVGIG (reference sequence). This CDR3 comprises 14 residues. Trimming removed 1 base at V and 9 bases at J, with 13 bases between. The CDR3 sequence: CAWSGERAGSPLHF. Here the CDR3 DNA reads TGTGCCTGGAGTGGGGAGAGGGCGGGTTCACCCCTCCACTTT. The variable domain in full, completed from reference TRBV30 and TRBJ1-6, reads SQTIHQWPATLVQPVGSPLSLECTVEGTSNPNLYWYRQAAGRGLQLLFYSVGIGQISSEVPQNLSASRPQDRQFILSSKKLLLSDSGFYLCAWSGERAGSPLHFGNGTRLTVT.

The chain couples TRBV7-8 to TRBJ1-1; TRBD1 agrees at 7 bases. With V trimmed by 6 bases and J by 2 bases, 6 bases remained unmatched. The germline V gene has CDR1 SGHVS and CDR2 FQNEAQ. The CDR3 loop spans 14 amino acids. The CDR3 spells CASRTGVANTEAFF. Here the CDR3 DNA reads TGTGCCAGCAGAACAGGGGTAGCAAACACTGAAGCTTTCTTT.

A single count supports this clone. The chain has TRBV28 and TRBJ2-3, with D unresolved. The CDR3 length is 12 residues. CDR1 MDHEN and CDR2 SYDVKM come from the germline V gene. Trimming removed 4 bases at V and 3 bases at J, with 5 bases between. CDR3 region: CASSSGTDTQYF. CDR3 nucleotides: TGTGCCAGCAGTTCCGGGACAGATACGCAGTATTTT.

The rearrangement joins TRBV18 to TRBJ1-1; D not certain. This CDR3 is built from 11 residues. The V and J ends lost 5 bases and 11 bases respectively, with 12 bases between them. CDR1 and CDR2 from the germline V gene are KGHSH and LQKENI. The CDR3 loop is CASSNSEAAFF. The CDR3 bases are TGTGCCAGCTCAAATAGCGAGGCCGCTTTCTTT.

This clone has just one count. This chain joins TRBV28 and TRBJ2-1, with TRBD2 matching 8 bases. V dropped 5 bases and J dropped 5; count of bases not matched to a gene: 8. The CDR3 runs 15 residues. Germline V gene lookup returns CDR1 MDHEN and CDR2 SYDVKM. This CDR3 reads CASSKAGLENNEQFF. The CDR3 DNA follows: TGTGCCAGCAGTAAAGCGGGACTAGAAAACAATGAGCAGTTCTTC.

The chain links TRBV29-1 to TRBJ1-2, with a possible D match to TRBD1 (5 bases). The CDR3 consists of 14 residues. V was cut by 5 bases and J by 1 base, with 14 bases left in between. Germline assignment: CDR1 SQVTM and CDR2 ANQGSEA. CDR3 in DNA: TGCAGCGTTTGGGGTCCGGGGGGTAACTATGGCTACACCTTC. It translates to CSVWGPGGNYGYTF.

This rearrangement joins TRBV9 to TRBJ2-1; TRBD2 might be the D (6 bases). Germline V gene sequence: CDR1 SGDLS, CDR2 YYNGEE. Trimming stripped 4 bases from V and 10 bases from J, with 18 bases between. The length of the CDR3 is 14 residues. This CDR3 is CASSTHSGDGEQFF. DNA of the CDR3: TGTGCCAGCAGCACACATTCGGGGGATGGAGAGCAGTTCTTC.

The V call is TRBV12-3 or TRBV12-4, the J call TRBJ1-2, with unresolved D. The CDR3 contains 11 residues. Trimming removed 10 bases from V and 4 bases from J, with 10 bases in between. The CDR3 nucleotides are TGTGCCACAACGGGATCCTATGGCTACACCTTC. This sequence encodes CATTGSYGYTF.

The rearrangement links TRBV5-4 to TRBJ1-2; a possible D gene is TRBD1 (6 bases). This CDR3 region has 15 residues. V shed 4 bases and J shed 7 bases, with 20 bases lying between them. Germline V gene lookup returns CDR1 SGHNT and CDR2 YYREEE (reference sequence). CDR3 protein: CASSPRLPGAAGYTF. The CDR3 DNA sequence: TGTGCCAGCAGCCCTCGCCTCCCAGGGGCCGCTGGCTACACCTTC.